This T cell receptor beta chain was captured in a study of CD8+CD57+ T cells in acquired aplastic anemia. For the study at large: Healthy donor CD4+ cell samples had a mean of around 11 million reads.

TCR beta VDJ and CDR3 were profiled, and genomic DNA was the template. TCRdb re-derived calls from the reads in MiXCR, one entry per CDR3 protein. Of about 81,000 distinct CDR3 sequences listed, around 44% are singletons. V shed 10 bases and J shed 4 bases, with 14 bases lying between them. CDR1 and CDR2 (germline): PRHDT, FYEKMQ (reference sequence). This CDR3 contains 13 residues. This receptor was obtained from a human donor in good health, serving as a control. The source material was sorted CD4+, CD8+, or CD8+CD57+ T cells (not recorded which) from PBMCs. The genes are TRBV13 and TRBJ1-3; possible D gene TRBD1, 6 bases. The CDR3 DNA reads as TGTGCCACCAGGGGATCGGCGGGAAACACCATATATTTT. Translating it yields CATRGSAGNTIYF.